These T cell receptor beta chains were read from a single sample in a study of T cell repertoires in cytomegalovirus infection. TCRdb redid the calling of the reads with MiXCR, one entry per CDR3 protein. The sample lists some 700,000 distinct CDR3 sequences; roughly 35% were seen once. The sample consisted of PBMCs. The receptors stem from a human donor in good health (CMV status not recorded). Some clones in this sample may be carry-over from other donors' samples. The CDR3 runs from the conserved cysteine through the conserved F or W. The order of the fields is CDR3 DNA, CDR3 protein, J gene, D gene, clone size, V gene. A D gene is named only where the DNA matches it firmly. Expanded clones are given a class, and other clones once, few, many or no size at all.

CDR3 DNA: TGTGCCAGCAGGGAAGACAGGGGGGTCCACGAGCAGTACTTC
CDR3 protein: CASREDRGVHEQYF
J gene: TRBJ2-7
D gene: TRBD1
clone size: many
V gene: TRBV7-9

CDR3 DNA: TGTGCCACCAGTGACCGTACTAGCGGGGGATACAATGAGCAGTTCTTC
CDR3 protein: CATSDRTSGGYNEQFF
J gene: TRBJ2-1
D gene: TRBD2
clone size: NA
V gene: TRBV24-1

CDR3 DNA: TGTGCCAGCTCACCTAAGGACAGGGCAAGGGAGACCCAGTACTTC
CDR3 protein: CASSPKDRARETQYF
J gene: TRBJ2-5
D gene: TRBD1
clone size: few
V gene: TRBV18

CDR3 DNA: TGTGCCAGCAGGCTTCAGGGAGATGGCGACACCTTC
CDR3 protein: CASRLQGDGDTF
J gene: TRBJ1-2
D gene: NA
clone size: NA
V gene: TRBV12-3/TRBV12-4

CDR3 DNA: TGTGCCAGCAGTTATGACTCCCTTACGAGCTCCTATAATTCACCCCTCCACTTT
CDR3 protein: CASSYDSLTSSYNSPLHF
J gene: TRBJ1-6
D gene: NA
clone size: NA
V gene: TRBV6-8

CDR3 DNA: TGTGCCGGCTCTATGGGCGGTTTGTCCACTGAAGCTTTCTTT
CDR3 protein: CAGSMGGLSTEAFF
J gene: TRBJ1-1
D gene: NA
clone size: NA
V gene: TRBV2

CDR3 DNA: TGTGCCAGCAGTTCCCGACAGACGGGGGGCTACACCTTC
CDR3 protein: CASSSRQTGGYTF
J gene: TRBJ1-2
D gene: NA
clone size: NA
V gene: TRBV28

CDR3 DNA: TGCAGTGCTAGAGATCTTACAGGGGGGAACACTGAAGCTTTCTTT
CDR3 protein: CSARDLTGGNTEAFF
J gene: TRBJ1-1
D gene: TRBD1
clone size: many
V gene: TRBV20-1

CDR3 DNA: TGCAGCGCCGCTAGCCTCAGGGGCGATACGCAGTATTTT
CDR3 protein: CSAASLRGDTQYF
J gene: TRBJ2-3
D gene: NA
clone size: NA
V gene: TRBV29-1

CDR3 DNA: TGTGCCAGCAGCTTTATAGCGGGAGATAGAGATACGCAGTATTTT
CDR3 protein: CASSFIAGDRDTQYF
J gene: TRBJ2-3
D gene: TRBD2
clone size: NA
V gene: TRBV5-4

CDR3 DNA: TGTGCCAGCAGCCAACGACTAGCGGGACGAAGCTCCTACAATGAGCAGTTCTTC
CDR3 protein: CASSQRLAGRSSYNEQFF
J gene: TRBJ2-1
D gene: TRBD2
clone size: NA
V gene: TRBV4-2

CDR3 DNA: TGTGCCAGTAGCGTGACACCGCTAAATCAGCCCCAGCATTTT
CDR3 protein: CASSVTPLNQPQHF
J gene: TRBJ1-5
D gene: NA
clone size: NA
V gene: TRBV19

CDR3 DNA: TGTGCCAGCCGCCGGATTCAGACATTCGTCGCGAACACTGAAGCTTTCTTT
CDR3 protein: CASRRIQTFVANTEAFF
J gene: TRBJ1-1
D gene: NA
clone size: once
V gene: TRBV6-8

CDR3 DNA: TGTGCCAGCAGCTTGGAATCGGGGACGGCCACTGAAGCTTTCTTT
CDR3 protein: CASSLESGTATEAFF
J gene: TRBJ1-1
D gene: NA
clone size: NA
V gene: TRBV5-6

CDR3 DNA: TGTGCCACCCTAAGGGGGACAGGGAACCATGAGCAGTTCTTC
CDR3 protein: CATLRGTGNHEQFF
J gene: TRBJ2-1
D gene: TRBD1
clone size: NA
V gene: TRBV28

CDR3 DNA: TGTGCCAGCAGTGAATCACAGGGCGTATCTGAAGCTTTCTTT
CDR3 protein: CASSESQGVSEAFF
J gene: TRBJ1-1
D gene: NA
clone size: many
V gene: TRBV6-1

CDR3 DNA: TGCAGTGCGAAGACCGGGACTAGCGAACTGGAGACCCAGTACTTC
CDR3 protein: CSAKTGTSELETQYF
J gene: TRBJ2-5
D gene: TRBD2
clone size: many
V gene: TRBV20-1

CDR3 DNA: TGTGCCAGCAGTCGGGTTACCTACGAGCAGTACTTC
CDR3 protein: CASSRVTYEQYF
J gene: TRBJ2-7
D gene: NA
clone size: few
V gene: TRBV7-2

CDR3 DNA: TGTGCCAGTAGCAGAGAGCGGTTCTTAACCTACAATGAGCAGTTCTTC
CDR3 protein: CASSRERFLTYNEQFF
J gene: TRBJ2-1
D gene: NA
clone size: few
V gene: TRBV19

CDR3 DNA: TGTGCCAGCAGCGGGCAAAGCAGGTCTTCAGAGACCCAGTACTTC
CDR3 protein: CASSGQSRSSETQYF
J gene: TRBJ2-5
D gene: NA
clone size: NA
V gene: TRBV7-9

CDR3 DNA: TGCGCCAGCAGCAAGGACAGGGGGGTTAATTCACCCCTCCACTTT
CDR3 protein: CASSKDRGVNSPLHF
J gene: TRBJ1-6
D gene: TRBD1
clone size: few
V gene: TRBV5-1

CDR3 DNA: TGTGCCAGCAGCCTGTCGATAGAGACAGGGTTAAATGAAAAACTGTTTTTT
CDR3 protein: CASSLSIETGLNEKLFF
J gene: TRBJ1-4
D gene: TRBD1
clone size: NA
V gene: TRBV13

CDR3 DNA: TGCGCCACCAGACAAGATGCGGGAGAGGGGGATACGCAGTATTTT
CDR3 protein: CATRQDAGEGDTQYF
J gene: TRBJ2-3
D gene: TRBD2
clone size: NA
V gene: TRBV4-1

CDR3 DNA: TGTGCCAGCAGCCCAGCGCATCTACCTAGCACAGATACGCAGTATTTT
CDR3 protein: CASSPAHLPSTDTQYF
J gene: TRBJ2-3
D gene: NA
clone size: NA
V gene: TRBV28

CDR3 DNA: TGTGCCAGCAGCCCCCCCCCAGGGGCAGGCTACGAGCAGTACTTC
CDR3 protein: CASSPPPGAGYEQYF
J gene: TRBJ2-7
D gene: NA
clone size: NA
V gene: TRBV12-3/TRBV12-4

CDR3 DNA: TGTGCCAGTACCCCGGTGGCTAGCGGTTTCGATGAGCAGTTCTTC
CDR3 protein: CASTPVASGFDEQFF
J gene: TRBJ2-1
D gene: TRBD2
clone size: few
V gene: TRBV19

CDR3 DNA: TGTGCCAGCAGTTACGGGTGGGGCAATCAGCCCCAGCATTTT
CDR3 protein: CASSYGWGNQPQHF
J gene: TRBJ1-5
D gene: NA
clone size: few
V gene: TRBV6-5

CDR3 DNA: TGTGCCAGCGGGGTGGGTGGGTGGGACACTGAAGCTTTCTTT
CDR3 protein: CASGVGGWDTEAFF
J gene: TRBJ1-1
D gene: NA
clone size: NA
V gene: TRBV28

CDR3 DNA: TGTGCCAGCAGTGATGCCGGGACAGCGAACCAAGAGACCCAGTACTTC
CDR3 protein: CASSDAGTANQETQYF
J gene: TRBJ2-5
D gene: TRBD1
clone size: few
V gene: TRBV6-1

CDR3 DNA: TGTGCCAGTAGTATACGGGAGGGCCGAACGGATGAGCAGTTCTTC
CDR3 protein: CASSIREGRTDEQFF
J gene: TRBJ2-1
D gene: TRBD2
clone size: few
V gene: TRBV19